The rows below give T cell receptor beta chains drawn from one sample of a study of blood T cell repertoires in COVID-19. Here immunoSEQ multiplex PCR was the method, and the copy in TCRdb shows in-frame clones only, minus some. The top ten clones hold roughly 0.89% of a sample with roughly 110,000 clones, 75% to 90% of them seen once. Sequenced input: peripheral blood. The receptor set was obtained from a woman in her seventies with acute or convalescent COVID-19. The CDR3 runs from the conserved cysteine through the conserved F or W. The order of the fields is V gene, D gene, clone size, J gene, CDR3 protein, CDR3 DNA. The D gene is left open where the match is weak. Size is stated for part of the rows, as once, few or many counts, or as a class when the clone is expanded.

v_call: TRBV11-2; d_call: TRBD1; clone_size: .; j_call: TRBJ2-3; cdr3_aa: CASSFRTGATDTQYF; cdr3_nt: TGTGCCAGCAGCTTCCGGACAGGGGCGACAGATACGCAGTATTTT
v_call: TRBV6-5; d_call: .; clone_size: .; j_call: TRBJ2-2; cdr3_aa: CASSYSGGAGELFF; cdr3_nt: TGTGCCAGCAGTTACTCAGGGGGGGCCGGGGAGCTGTTTTTT
v_call: TRBV19; d_call: TRBD1; clone_size: .; j_call: TRBJ1-6; cdr3_aa: CASSATTGNNSPLHF; cdr3_nt: TGTGCCAGTAGTGCGACGACAGGGAATAATTCACCCCTCCACTTT
v_call: TRBV16; d_call: .; clone_size: .; j_call: TRBJ1-1; cdr3_aa: CASSQSRMNTEAFF; cdr3_nt: TGTGCCAGCAGCCAATCCAGGATGAACACTGAAGCTTTCTTT
v_call: TRBV6-1; d_call: .; clone_size: .; j_call: TRBJ1-5; cdr3_aa: CASSEGVGGQPQHF; cdr3_nt: TGTGCCAGCAGTGAAGGCGTGGGGGGTCAGCCCCAGCATTTT
v_call: TRBV2; d_call: TRBD1; clone_size: .; j_call: TRBJ1-5; cdr3_aa: CASSPRTGGVQPQHF; cdr3_nt: TGTGCCAGCAGCCCGAGGACAGGGGGCGTTCAGCCCCAGCATTTT
v_call: TRBV6-5; d_call: .; clone_size: .; j_call: TRBJ1-1; cdr3_aa: CASSPESYTEAFF; cdr3_nt: TGTGCCAGCAGCCCCGAGAGCTACACTGAAGCTTTCTTT
v_call: TRBV6-2/TRBV6-3; d_call: .; clone_size: .; j_call: TRBJ1-4; cdr3_aa: CASSTARVATNEKLFF; cdr3_nt: TGTGCCAGCAGCACGGCCAGGGTGGCAACTAATGAAAAACTGTTTTTT
v_call: TRBV28; d_call: .; clone_size: few; j_call: TRBJ2-3; cdr3_aa: CASSLGSGSFTDTQYF; cdr3_nt: TGTGCCAGCAGTTTAGGGAGCGGGTCCTTCACAGATACGCAGTATTTT
v_call: TRBV7-9; d_call: TRBD1; clone_size: .; j_call: TRBJ2-7; cdr3_aa: CASSLDRGYEQYF; cdr3_nt: TGTGCCAGCAGCTTGGACAGGGGATACGAGCAGTACTTC